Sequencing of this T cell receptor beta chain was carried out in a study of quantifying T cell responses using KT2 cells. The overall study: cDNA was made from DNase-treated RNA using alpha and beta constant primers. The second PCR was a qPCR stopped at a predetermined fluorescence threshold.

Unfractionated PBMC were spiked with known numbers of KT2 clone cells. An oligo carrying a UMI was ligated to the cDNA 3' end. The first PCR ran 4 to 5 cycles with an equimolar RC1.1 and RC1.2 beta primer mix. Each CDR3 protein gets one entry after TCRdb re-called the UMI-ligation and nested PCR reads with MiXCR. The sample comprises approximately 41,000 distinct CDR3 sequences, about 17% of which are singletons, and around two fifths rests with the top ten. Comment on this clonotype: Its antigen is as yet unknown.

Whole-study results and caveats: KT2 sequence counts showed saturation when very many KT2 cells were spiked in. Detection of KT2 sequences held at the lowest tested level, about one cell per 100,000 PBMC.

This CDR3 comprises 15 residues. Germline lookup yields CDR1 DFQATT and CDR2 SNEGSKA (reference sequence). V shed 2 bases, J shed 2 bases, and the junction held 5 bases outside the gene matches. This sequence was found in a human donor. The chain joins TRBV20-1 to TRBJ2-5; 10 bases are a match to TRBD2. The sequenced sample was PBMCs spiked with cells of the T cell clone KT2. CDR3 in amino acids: CSARPGLARQETQYF. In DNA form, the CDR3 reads TGCAGTGCTAGACCGGGACTAGCGAGGCAAGAGACCCAGTACTTC.